The sample holds one count of the clone carrying this T cell receptor beta chain. Losses at the gene ends were 0 bases for V and 7 bases for J; bases not matched to a gene: 0. The CDR3 length is 13 residues. Germline lookup yields CDR1 SGHRS and CDR2 YFSETQ. As processed by the authors: How many nucleated cells were present was estimated from reference gene primer amplification. TCRdb's table, derived via immunoSEQ multiplex PCR, lists solely in-frame clones and lacks some. Clone size and V and J calls were adopted from that table, with D and trimming inferred from the DNA. The data contain 330,000 or so clones, about 91% of them singletons. The data are from a study of blood T cell repertoires in COVID-19. Study in general: Sample material is recorded as cDNA or gDNA derived from T cells, B-cell-depleted T cells, or PBMCs.

The chain recombines TRBV5-1 with TRBJ1-4, with TRBD1 identical over 7 bases. The sample taken for sequencing was peripheral blood. This TCR came from a man aged 30 to 45 with COVID-19, enrolled during active disease. DNA for the CDR3: TGCGCCAGCAGCTTGGGACAGGGTGAAAAACTGTTTTTT. Its protein is CASSLGQGEKLFF.